This T cell receptor beta chain was sequenced in a study of cytomegalovirus exposure and HLA in healthy donors. The PCR used 60 Vbeta and 13 Jbeta primers. Profiling relied on immunoSEQ multiplex PCR, and the TCRdb table lists in-frame clones only, not all of them. This sample carries some 160,000 clones, 86% of them seen once, and the ten largest clones take over 1.5%. A remark on this clone: Its antigen remains unknown.

The CDR3 sequence is 13 residues long. The germline gives CDR1 SGDLS, CDR2 YYNGEE. The germline V and J ends were trimmed by 4 bases and 0 bases, with 5 bases remaining between them. Whole-study findings and limits: Listed as cytomegalovirus-associated were over 150 TCR beta chains. In an earlier analysis, productive rearrangement rates for most beta V segments clustered near 87% or 30%.

The specimen sequenced was PBMCs. This TCR was sampled from a woman aged 18-30 years in good health and CMV-seronegative. V usage is TRBV9 and J usage is TRBJ2-1; D is undetermined. CDR3 bases: TGTGCCAGCAGCCCGAGCTCCTACAATGAGCAGTTCTTC. The encoded protein is CASSPSSYNEQFF.